Included here is one T cell receptor beta chain sequence, with context. This CDR3 is also generated by other DNA sequences in the sample. V lost 1 base, J lost 6 bases, and 5 bases lay in between. Germline values: CDR1 SGDLS, CDR2 YYNGEE. The CDR3 runs to 12 residues. This sample stems from a study of shared clonotypes between healthy human individuals. Libraries were prepared by immunoSEQ multiplex PCR; TCRdb keeps only in-frame clonotypes and omits some of them. The sample includes under 300,000 clones, 65% of them seen just once. This chain joins TRBV9 and TRBJ2-1, with D unresolved. The sequencing sample was made of memory CD4+ T cells sorted from blood. The subset denotes: CD45RA-negative fraction. This TCR came from a man in his thirties or forties in good health. CDR3 protein: CASSVNRNEQFF. DNA of the CDR3: TGTGCCAGCAGCGTAAATCGCAATGAGCAGTTCTTC. Based on the CDR3 plus reference TRBV9 and TRBJ2-1, the full variable domain is DSGVTQTPKHLITATGQRVTLRCSPRSGDLSVYWYQQSLDQGLQFLIQYYNGEERAKGNILERFSAQQFPDLHSELNLSSLELGDSALYFCASSVNRNEQFFGPGTRLTVL.